The next 14 T cell receptor beta chains were all read from a single sample in a study of shared clonotypes between healthy human individuals. Produced via immunoSEQ multiplex PCR; TCRdb's table is partial and in-frame only. The table lists roughly 530,000 clones, 90% to 96% of them singletons. The sequenced sample consisted of naive CD4+ T cells sorted from blood. Subset defined: CD45RA+ positively selected. These receptors all stem from a woman aged 30 to 39 in good health.

The chain combines TRBV18 with TRBJ2-3; D is undetermined. V was trimmed by 3 bases and J by 0 bases, leaving 19 bases between them. Germline V gene lookup returns CDR1 KGHSH and CDR2 LQKENI. CDR3 length: 18 amino acids. The CDR3 nucleotides are TGTGCCAGCTCACCCCTAGGAGCCAGGTCCTCTAGCACAGATACGCAGTATTTT. Translation: CASSPLGARSSSTDTQYF.

The chain combines TRBV25-1 with TRBJ2-7, with D perhaps TRBD2 (6 bases). Germline V gene lookup returns CDR1 MGHDK and CDR2 SYGVNS. V was pared by 3 bases and J by 4 bases, with 16 bases between. The CDR3 loop spans 15 amino acids. The DNA of the CDR3 is TGTGCCAGCAGTGATGTAGCGGCAAGGTCGTACGAGCAGTACTTC. This codes for CASSDVAARSYEQYF.

The chain combines TRBV28 with TRBJ1-1, with 7 bases matching TRBD1. Germline CDR1 MDHEN, CDR2 SYDVKM. This CDR3 has 12 residues. The V gene end was trimmed by 5 bases and the J gene end by 12 bases; junction bases not matched to a gene: 9. CDR3 protein: CASSEGGRGSFF. The CDR3 nucleotides read TGTGCCAGCAGTGAAGGGGGCAGGGGTTCTTTCTTT.

The chain recombines TRBV27 with TRBJ2-7, with D unresolved. Deletions cut 3 bases from V and 1 base from J, with 10 bases between. Germline V gene sequence: CDR1 MNHEY, CDR2 SMNVEV (reference sequence). This CDR3 is built from 14 residues. CDR3 in amino acids: CASSFGLESYEQYF. In DNA, the CDR3 is TGTGCCAGCAGTTTCGGGCTAGAATCCTACGAGCAGTACTTC.

This clone was counted a single time. This chain uses TRBV28 with TRBJ1-3; a possible D gene is TRBD1 (6 bases). The CDR3 is made up of 13 amino acids. V was pared by 5 bases and J by 4 bases, with 9 bases between. Germline V CDR1 and CDR2: MDHEN, SYDVKM. The DNA for the CDR3 is TGTGCCAGCAGTGCAGGGGTCGGAAACACCATATATTTT. Translated, it gives CASSAGVGNTIYF.

The chain links TRBV7-2 to TRBJ1-1; D may be TRBD1 (6 bases). The germline V and J ends were trimmed by 0 bases and 1 base, with 9 bases remaining between them. Looked up from germline, CDR1 is SGHTA and CDR2 is FQGNSA. The CDR3 loop spans 15 amino acids. The DNA of the CDR3 is TGTGCCAGCAGCTTAGCGCGGACAGCGAACACTGAAGCTTTCTTT. It codes for CASSLARTANTEAFF.

V and J are TRBV29-1 and TRBJ2-2; D is unresolved. With 3 bases removed from V and 0 bases from J, the gap between germline ends came to 5 bases. This CDR3 region has 13 residues. Germline CDR1 reads SQVTM; CDR2 reads ANQGSEA. CDR3 nucleotide sequence: TGCAGCGTTGACAGGCCGAACACCGGGGAGCTGTTTTTT. It translates to CSVDRPNTGELFF.

This clone has just one count. CDR3 bases: TGTGCCTGGAGTGTAGGTGGCCCTGGCTACACCTTC. Translating gives CAWSVGGPGYTF. The V call is TRBV30, the J call TRBJ1-2; unclear D gene. Germline values: CDR1 GTSNPN, CDR2 SVGIG (reference sequence). The CDR3 loop spans 12 amino acids. V lost 0 bases to trimming and J lost 7 bases, with 9 bases between them.

This clone occurred once. V usage is TRBV10-3 and J usage is TRBJ2-5, with D perhaps matching TRBD2 (5 bases). The CDR3 runs 14 residues. V was trimmed by 2 bases and J by 4 bases, leaving 11 bases between them. CDR1 and CDR2 from the germline V gene are ENHRY and SYGVKD. The CDR3 coding sequence is TGTGCCATCAGTGAGAGCGGACTCCGAGAGACCCAGTACTTC. Encoded protein: CAISESGLRETQYF.

This clone was detected only once. V and J are TRBV10-3 and TRBJ1-2; D might be TRBD1 (5 bases). Germline loops: CDR1 ENHRY, CDR2 SYGVKD. Trimming removed 10 bases at V and 3 bases at J, with 15 bases between. This CDR3 is 13 amino acids long. The CDR3 loop reads CASLGGQDYGYTF. Written as DNA, the CDR3 is TGTGCCAGTCTCGGGGGTCAGGACTATGGCTACACCTTC.

V gene TRBV28 combines with J gene TRBJ2-7; the D gene is possibly TRBD1 (5 bases). This CDR3 has 15 residues. V gave up 3 bases and J gave up 1 base, with 13 bases separating them. Looked up from germline, CDR1 is MDHEN and CDR2 is SYDVKM. CDR3 sequence (DNA): TGTGCCAGCAGTTTGGAACAGGCCCTTTCCTACGAGCAGTACTTC. Its protein is CASSLEQALSYEQYF.

This sequence joins TRBV7-2 and TRBJ2-7; TRBD1 is a possible D gene (6 bases). CDR3 length equals 14 residues. Germline loops: CDR1 SGHTA, CDR2 FQGNSA. V lost 1 base, J lost 6 bases, and 13 bases lay in between. DNA for the CDR3: TGTGCCAGCAGCTTAGGAGACAGGACCGGCGAGCAGTACTTC. The encoded protein is CASSLGDRTGEQYF.

The chain employs TRBV19 and TRBJ2-3, with 7 bases fitting TRBD2. With V trimmed by 10 bases and J by 2 bases, 6 bases remained unmatched. The CDR3 length is 13 residues. CDR1 is LNHDA and CDR2 is SQIVND in the germline V gene (reference sequence). Here the CDR3 DNA reads TGTGCCATCCGAGCGGGGTTCACAGATACGCAGTATTTT. It translates to CAIRAGFTDTQYF.

The rearrangement joins TRBV29-1 to TRBJ2-7; tentative D call: TRBD1 (6 bases). Germline CDR1 reads SQVTM; CDR2 reads ANQGSEA. CDR3 length: 13 residues. The V gene lost 7 bases and the J gene lost 3 bases, with 16 bases spanning the gap. The CDR3 sequence is CSAPGHTDYEQYF. DNA of the CDR3: TGCAGCGCCCCGGGACACACAGACTACGAGCAGTACTTC.